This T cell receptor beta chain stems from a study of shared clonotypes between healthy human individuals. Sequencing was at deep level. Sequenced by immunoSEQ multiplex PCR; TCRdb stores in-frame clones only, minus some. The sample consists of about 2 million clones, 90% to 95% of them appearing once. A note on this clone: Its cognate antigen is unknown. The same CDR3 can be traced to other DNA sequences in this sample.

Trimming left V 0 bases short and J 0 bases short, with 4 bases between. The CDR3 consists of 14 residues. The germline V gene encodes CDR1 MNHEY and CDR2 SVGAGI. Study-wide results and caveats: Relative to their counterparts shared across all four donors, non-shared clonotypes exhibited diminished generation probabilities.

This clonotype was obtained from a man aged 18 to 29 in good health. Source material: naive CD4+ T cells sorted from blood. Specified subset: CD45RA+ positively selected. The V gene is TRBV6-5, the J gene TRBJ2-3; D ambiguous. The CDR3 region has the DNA TGTGCCAGCAGTTACTCTGACAGCACAGATACGCAGTATTTT. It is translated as CASSYSDSTDTQYF.